The clone carrying this T cell receptor (beta chain) was counted many times. Its antigen is currently unknown. This sample was included in a study of spatial heterogeneity in lung cancer. For the study at large: Within raw reads, each unique TCR and UMI combination appeared on average more than ten times. The study, taken as a whole, reports: Whereas they appeared in blood less at follow-up, ubiquitous expanded tumor TCRs appeared there more at resection.

The CDR3 runs to 13 residues. The V end was cut by 0 bases, the J end by 1 base, with 0 bases between. Germline V CDR1 and CDR2: LGHDT, YNNKEL (reference sequence). Specified time point: sample taken at primary tumor resection. No cells were sorted before sequencing. The whole RNA sequenced was extracted from tumor, nontumor lung or frozen PBMC. The cohort: some 73 early-stage, untreated non-small cell lung cancer patients. Every TCR cDNA molecule bore a unique molecular identifier. TCRdb reprocessed the 5' RACE reads via MiXCR and lists one record per CDR3 protein. Of some 37,000 distinct CDR3 sequences listed, roughly 5% are singletons.

The input for sequencing was PBMCs, taken at surgery. This sequence joins TRBV3-1 and TRBJ2-2; D is ambiguous. The clonotype comes from a female donor with early-stage non-small cell lung cancer. CDR3 in DNA: TGTGCCAGCAGCCAAGAGAACACCGGGGAGCTGTTTTTT. Its translation is CASSQENTGELFF.